This T cell receptor beta chain appears in the sequencing data of a study of blood T cell repertoires in COVID-19. Per the original data handling: Reference gene primer amplification yielded estimated nucleated cell counts. Data came from immunoSEQ multiplex PCR; TCRdb stores just in-frame clones and leaves some out. V, J and clone size were drawn from that table, and D and trimming were deduced from the DNA. The data show around 210,000 clones, with around 92% seen just once and approximately 8% held by the top ten. Trimming stripped 6 bases from V and 8 bases from J, with 13 bases between. This CDR3 is built from 12 residues.

The receptor was derived from a woman aged 18-29 years who had recovered from COVID-19. The J gene is TRBJ1-2, the V gene TRBV12-3 or TRBV12-4; D is ambiguous. Sequencing used PBMCs or T cells enriched from blood (not recorded which). The CDR3 reads CASRLRGSGYTF. DNA for the CDR3: TGTGCCAGCAGACTTAGAGGGTCCGGCTACACCTTC.